This entry lists 18 T cell receptor beta chains sequenced from one sample in a study of T cells after posttransplantation cyclophosphamide. A marrow graft followed busulfan-fludarabine conditioning, with cyclophosphamide on days +3 and +4. Sequencing used immunoSEQ multiplex PCR; TCRdb keeps in-frame clones, though not all of them. The sample comprises approximately 17,000 clones, about 77% of which are singletons, and approximately 31% rests with the top ten. The source was CD8+ T cells sorted from PBMCs, collected 1903 days after a stem cell transplant with posttransplant cyclophosphamide. The receptors shown here come from a female patient in her forties or fifties who received an allogeneic stem cell transplant from a related donor, was CMV-positive, and had no GVHD. Some T cells may be graft donor cells.

The genes are TRBV5-1 and TRBJ2-1, with D possibly being TRBD1 (5 bases). Trimming removed 0 bases from V and 7 bases from J, with 8 bases in between. The germline CDR1 and CDR2 sequences are SGHRS and YFSETQ. The CDR3 runs 13 residues. This CDR3 reads CASSLDQGNEQFF. CDR3 DNA: TGCGCCAGCAGCTTGGACCAGGGTAATGAGCAGTTCTTC. Looking up the rest from reference TRBV5-1 and TRBJ2-1 gives the full variable domain: KAGVTQTPRYLIKTRGQQVTLSCSPISGHRSVSWYQQTPGQGLQFLFEYFSETQRNKGNFPGRFSGRQFSNSRSEMNVSTLELGDSALYLCASSLDQGNEQFFGPGTRLTVL.

The chain recombines TRBV15 with TRBJ2-7; 7 bases fit TRBD1. In germline, CDR1 is LNHNV, CDR2 YYDKDF (reference sequence). This CDR3 contains 13 residues. The V segment lost 3 bases and the J segment 3 bases; nucleotides outside the gene matches: 2. Here the CDR3 reads CATSSGDSYEQYF. In nucleotides, the CDR3 is TGTGCCACCAGCAGTGGGGACAGCTACGAGCAGTACTTC.

The chain carries TRBV29-1 and TRBJ2-1, with TRBD2 identical over 13 bases. CDR1 and CDR2 (germline): SQVTM, ANQGSEA. The CDR3 runs to 15 residues. The V gene end was trimmed by 3 bases and the J gene end by 8 bases; junction bases not matched to a gene: 7. The CDR3 region is CSVETSGGYGDEQFF. CDR3 DNA sequence: TGCAGCGTTGAGACTAGCGGGGGGTATGGCGATGAGCAGTTCTTC.

The V call is TRBV19, the J call TRBJ2-4; 10 bases are a match to TRBD1. The CDR3 covers 18 residues. V trimming: 5 bases; J trimming: 1 base; junction bases outside the gene matches: 11. The germline CDR1 and CDR2 sequences are LNHDA and SQIVND (reference sequence). Written as DNA, the CDR3 is TGTGCCAGTAGTCCAGGGACAGGGGAGGAGGCGGCCAAAAACATTCAGTACTTC. It is translated as CASSPGTGEEAAKNIQYF.

The chain couples TRBV28 to TRBJ2-7; 10 positions agree with TRBD2. Germline values: CDR1 MDHEN, CDR2 SYDVKM. V shed 6 bases, J shed 3 bases, and the junction held 8 bases outside the gene matches. The CDR3 spans 15 residues. CDR3 nucleotides: TGTGCCAGCAGCCGTGAGAGCGGGGGGGGCTACGAGCAGTACTTC. The encoded protein is CASSRESGGGYEQYF.

This clone was counted a single time. The V gene is TRBV29-1, the J gene TRBJ1-3; no clear D. Germline V gives CDR1 SQVTM, CDR2 ANQGSEA. The germline V and J ends were trimmed by 1 base and 4 bases, with 17 bases remaining between them. The CDR3 covers 16 residues. The CDR3: CSVEGLGPGSGNTIYF. CDR3 nucleotides: TGCAGCGTTGAAGGATTAGGACCCGGGAGCGGAAACACCATATATTTT.

This clone appeared a few times. The chain joins TRBV27 to TRBJ1-6; possibly TRBD1 for D (6 bases). V lost 5 bases to trimming and J lost 6 bases, with 11 bases between them. The length of the CDR3 is 14 residues. Germline CDR1 is MNHEY and CDR2 is SMNVEV (reference sequence). The CDR3 DNA reads as TGTGCCAGCAGTCCACAGGGTCCTAATTCACCCCTCCACTTT. This encodes CASSPQGPNSPLHF.

V is TRBV6-5 and J is TRBJ2-6; a possible D gene is TRBD1 (5 bases). The CDR3 loop spans 15 amino acids. CDR1 is MNHEY, CDR2 SVGAGI, per germline. Trimming took 5 bases from V and 2 from J, leaving 10 bases between them. CDR3 region: CASSMGQAGANVLTF. CDR3 DNA: TGTGCCAGCAGTATGGGGCAGGCTGGGGCCAACGTCCTGACTTTC.

V is TRBV4-3 and J is TRBJ1-3, with 8 bases that match TRBD1. Germline values: CDR1 LGHNA, CDR2 YSLEER. The CDR3 covers 18 residues. After removal of 2 bases from V and 0 bases from J, the junction contained 9 bases not matched to a gene. This CDR3 is CASSQTPTGESSGNTIYF. The CDR3 DNA sequence: TGCGCCAGCAGCCAAACCCCGACAGGGGAAAGCTCTGGAAACACCATATATTTT.

This clone was observed a handful of times. This chain links TRBV7-3 with TRBJ2-1; TRBD1 agrees at 7 bases. The CDR3 consists of 15 residues. From germline, CDR1 is SGHTA and CDR2 FQGTGA. The ends lost 4 bases at V and 4 bases at J; junction bases unmatched: 7. CDR3 amino acids: CASSSTGTAYNEQFF. The CDR3 DNA follows: TGTGCCAGCAGCTCAACCGGGACAGCTTACAATGAGCAGTTCTTC.

As concerns this clone: This sample includes further DNA sequences coding for the same CDR3. The chain recombines TRBV6-5 with TRBJ1-1; D ambiguous. V lost 2 bases and J 5 bases, leaving 6 bases between the germline ends. Germline V CDR1 and CDR2: MNHEY, SVGAGI. The CDR3 has 12 residues. CDR3 amino acids: CASSYLGTEAFF. Here the CDR3 DNA reads TGTGCCAGCAGTTACCTCGGGACTGAAGCTTTCTTT.

The rearrangement uses TRBV27 and TRBJ2-7, with a weak D call TRBD2 (6 bases). CDR1 and CDR2 from the germline V gene are MNHEY and SMNVEV (reference sequence). V lost 5 bases and J 2 bases, leaving 16 bases between the germline ends. This CDR3 contains 15 residues. The CDR3 sequence: CASSLAGTLPYEQYF. CDR3 nucleotides: TGTGCCAGCAGTCTCGCGGGGACCCTGCCCTACGAGCAGTACTTC.

This clone occurred a few times. This chain joins TRBV4-1 and TRBJ2-7, with no clear D. Trimming removed 1 base at V and 1 base at J, with 5 bases between. The germline V gene has CDR1 MGHRA and CDR2 YSYEKL. CDR3 size: 13 residues. The CDR3 here is CASSQGASYEQYF. The DNA of the CDR3 is TGCGCCAGCAGCCAAGGGGCTTCCTACGAGCAGTACTTC.

The genes are TRBV7-9 and TRBJ2-3; the match to TRBD1 covers 9 bases. V shed 4 bases, J shed 4 bases, and the junction held 9 bases outside the gene matches. Germline CDR1 reads SEHNR; CDR2 reads FQNEAQ (reference sequence). This CDR3 is built from 16 residues. CDR3: CASSSASRDRADTQYF. The CDR3 nucleotides read TGTGCCAGCAGCTCAGCAAGCCGGGACAGGGCAGATACGCAGTATTTT.

The genes are TRBV7-3 and TRBJ2-6; 7 nucleotides align to TRBD2. Germline CDR1 is SGHTA and CDR2 is FQGTGA. With V trimmed by 0 bases and J by 1 base, 9 bases remained unmatched. CDR3 length equals 19 residues. The CDR3 DNA reads TGTGCCAGCAGCTTAACCGGGGACCTCGGGAGGTCTGGGGCCAACGTCCTGACTTTC. Protein: CASSLTGDLGRSGANVLTF.

The V and J genes are TRBV27 and TRBJ2-7; weak D call: TRBD2 (6 bases). Trimming stripped 4 bases from V and 2 bases from J, with 9 bases between. The CDR3 spans 13 residues. Germline V gene sequence: CDR1 MNHEY, CDR2 SMNVEV (reference sequence). The CDR3: CASSSGTPYEQYF. The CDR3 coding sequence is TGTGCCAGCAGTTCCGGGACTCCCTACGAGCAGTACTTC.

The J gene is TRBJ1-3, the V gene TRBV5-1, with 10 bases identical to TRBD1. V trimming: 0 bases; J trimming: 7 bases; junction bases outside the gene matches: 4. The CDR3 length is 15 residues. Germline CDR1 SGHRS, CDR2 YFSETQ. The CDR3 loop is CASSLETGGGNTIYF. CDR3 nucleotide sequence: TGCGCCAGCAGCTTGGAGACAGGGGGCGGGAACACCATATATTTT.

This chain uses TRBV19 with TRBJ2-3, with TRBD1 matching 7 bases. Looked up from germline, CDR1 is LNHDA and CDR2 is SQIVND (reference sequence). The CDR3 is 15 amino acids. J lost 5 bases, V lost 1 base, and 6 bases had no gene match. CDR3 sequence reads: CASSIGVGQRDTQYF. The CDR3 nucleotides are TGTGCCAGTAGTATAGGGGTGGGACAGAGAGATACGCAGTATTTT. Full variable domain (remainder filled in from reference TRBV19 and TRBJ2-3): DGGITQSPKYLFRKEGQNVTLSCEQNLNHDAMYWYRQDPGQGLRLIYYSQIVNDFQKGDIAEGYSVSREKKESFPLTVTSAQKNPTAFYLCASSIGVGQRDTQYFGPGTRLTVL.